A selection of T cell receptor beta chains follows, all from one sample in a study of blood T cell repertoires in COVID-19. Produced via immunoSEQ multiplex PCR; TCRdb's table is partial and in-frame only. The sample holds over 250,000 clones; about 89% are singletons and the top ten take less than 3%. Sequencing was carried out using PBMCs or T cells enriched from blood (not recorded which). Receptors were obtained from a woman aged 18-29 years who had recovered from COVID-19. Each CDR3 is given with its conserved first and last residue. The order of the fields is D gene, J gene, V gene, clone size, CDR3 DNA, CDR3 protein. A D gene is named only where the DNA matches it firmly. The listing skips clone size in some rows; elsewhere it reads once, few, many or a size class.

>NA|TRBJ1-1|TRBV5-8|NA
TGTGCCAGCAGCTTGTCTGGCATGAACACTGAAGCTTTCTTT
CASSLSGMNTEAFF
>TRBD2|TRBJ2-1|TRBV3-1/TRBV3-2|NA
TGTGCCAGCAGCCAAGGTCCGACTAGCGGGGCACAGTTCTTC
CASSQGPTSGAQFF
>NA|TRBJ2-5|TRBV27|NA
TGTGCCAGCAGTTTAACCGGGACTTTGGAAGAGACCCAGTACTTC
CASSLTGTLEETQYF
>NA|TRBJ2-2|TRBV5-5|NA
TGTGCCAGCAGCCCACTTCTAGCGAACACCGGGGAGCTGTTTTTT
CASSPLLANTGELFF
>TRBD1|TRBJ1-5|TRBV11-2|few
TGTGCCAGCAGCCCCGAAGGAACAGGGGATGATCAGCCCCAGCATTTT
CASSPEGTGDDQPQHF
>NA|TRBJ2-7|TRBV6-5|NA
TGTGCCAGCAGTTACGGGGCAGAGCAGTACTTC
CASSYGAEQYF
>NA|TRBJ1-1|TRBV19|NA
TGTGCCAGCCGGGGGGACACTGAAGCTTTCTTT
CASRGDTEAFF
>TRBD2|TRBJ2-5|TRBV10-1|NA
TGCGCCAGCAGTAAGACTAGCGGGGCCCAAGAGACCCAGTACTTC
CASSKTSGAQETQYF
>TRBD2|TRBJ2-3|TRBV5-1|few
TGCGCCAGCGGCAAACTAGCGGGAGTTGAAGATACGCAGTATTTT
CASGKLAGVEDTQYF
>NA|TRBJ1-4|TRBV7-2|NA
TGTGCCAGCAGCGAGAAGCCGTATCGGGGTCTTAATGAAAAACTGTTTTTT
CASSEKPYRGLNEKLFF
>TRBD1|TRBJ2-3|TRBV9|NA
TGTGCCAGCAGCGACCACGGACAGGGGACAGATACGCAGTATTTT
CASSDHGQGTDTQYF
>NA|TRBJ1-2|TRBV7-9|NA
TGTGCCAGCAGCTTAACAGGGACTAACTATGGCTACACCTTC
CASSLTGTNYGYTF
>NA|TRBJ2-3|TRBV10-3|NA
TGTGCCATCAGTGAATCCTTGGGGAGGAGCACAGATACGCAGTATTTT
CAISESLGRSTDTQYF
>NA|TRBJ1-2|TRBV19|NA
TGTGCCAGTAGTATTGAACAGGGATTGTCTGGCTACACCTTC
CASSIEQGLSGYTF
>NA|TRBJ2-1|TRBV12-5|NA
TGTGCTAGTGGTTTATGGGACACAAACAATGAGCAGTTCTTC
CASGLWDTNNEQFF
>TRBD2|TRBJ2-1|TRBV7-9|NA
TGTGCCAGCAGCCGAGGAGCGGGAGGCAAGTACAATGAGCAGTTCTTC
CASSRGAGGKYNEQFF
>NA|TRBJ2-2|TRBV5-1|NA
TGCGCCAGCAGACTACTGGGGGCCACCGGGGAGCTGTTTTTT
CASRLLGATGELFF
>NA|TRBJ1-2|TRBV4-1|NA
TGCGCCAGCAGCCAAGATGGCAGGGTCACTGGCTACACCTTC
CASSQDGRVTGYTF
>TRBD1|TRBJ1-4|TRBV5-1|NA
TGCGCCAGCAGCCCAGACAGGGGCCTTAATGAAAAACTGTTTTTT
CASSPDRGLNEKLFF
>NA|TRBJ1-5|TRBV19|NA
TGTGCCAGTAGTCGGGGGTATCAGCCCCAGCATTTT
CASSRGYQPQHF
>NA|TRBJ1-1|TRBV7-9|NA
TGTGCCAGCAGCTCCCCCGGGACTGACCTTTTCTTT
CASSSPGTDLFF
>NA|TRBJ1-1|TRBV9|NA
TGTGCCAGCAGCGTAGACGGGCGCGGGGGTAACACTGAAGCTTTCTTT
CASSVDGRGGNTEAFF
>NA|TRBJ1-5|TRBV30|NA
TGTGCCTGGAGTAAGGGGCGCGATCAGCCCCAGCATTTT
CAWSKGRDQPQHF
>NA|TRBJ2-3|TRBV23-1|NA
TGCGCCAGCAGTCACTCCCGGGGTAGCACAGATACGCAGTATTTT
CASSHSRGSTDTQYF
>TRBD2|TRBJ2-3|TRBV29-1|NA
TGCAGCGTTGTATCCCTCGGGAGGAGGGATACGCAGTATTTT
CSVVSLGRRDTQYF
>NA|TRBJ2-1|TRBV9|NA
TGTGCCACCTCTGAGGATCTTTACAATGAGCAGTTCTTC
CATSEDLYNEQFF
>NA|TRBJ1-1|TRBV11-3|NA
TGTGCCAGCAGCTCAACCCGGGAGAACACTGAAGCTTTCTTT
CASSSTRENTEAFF
>NA|TRBJ2-7|TRBV29-1|few
TGCAGCGCCCAAGAGGGGGGAGGGTACGAGCAGTACTTC
CSAQEGGGYEQYF
>NA|TRBJ2-1|TRBV10-1|NA
TGCGCCAGCAGAGGGGGTAACTCCTACAATGAGCAGTTCTTC
CASRGGNSYNEQFF
>TRBD2|TRBJ2-3|TRBV19|NA
TGTGCCAGTAGTATAGGTGCTAGCGGGGGGGCCTTTGATACGCAGTATTTT
CASSIGASGGAFDTQYF
>TRBD2|TRBJ2-3|TRBV30|NA
TGTGCCTGGAGTGTCATAGCGGGGGGCACAGATACGCAGTATTTT
CAWSVIAGGTDTQYF